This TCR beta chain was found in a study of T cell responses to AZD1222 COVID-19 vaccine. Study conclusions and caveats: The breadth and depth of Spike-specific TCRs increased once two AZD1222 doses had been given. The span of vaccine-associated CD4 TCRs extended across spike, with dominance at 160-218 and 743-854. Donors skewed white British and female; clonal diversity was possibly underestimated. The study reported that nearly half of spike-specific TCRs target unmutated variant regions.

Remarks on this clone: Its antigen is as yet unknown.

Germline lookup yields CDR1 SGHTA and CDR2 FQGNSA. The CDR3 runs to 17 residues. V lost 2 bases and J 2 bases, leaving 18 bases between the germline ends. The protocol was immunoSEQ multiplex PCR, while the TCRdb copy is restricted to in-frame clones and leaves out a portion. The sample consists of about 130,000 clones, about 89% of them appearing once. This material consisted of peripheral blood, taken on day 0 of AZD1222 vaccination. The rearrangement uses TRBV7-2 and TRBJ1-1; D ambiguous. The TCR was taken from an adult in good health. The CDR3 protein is CASSLKLIRPSNTEAFF. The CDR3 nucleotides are TGTGCCAGCAGCTTAAAGTTGATCCGACCATCAAACACTGAAGCTTTCTTT. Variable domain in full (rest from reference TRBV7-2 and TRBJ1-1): GAGVSQSPSNKVTEKGKDVELRCDPISGHTALYWYRQSLGQGLEFLIYFQGNSAPDKSGLPSDRFSAERTGGSVSTLTIQRTQQEDSAVYLCASSLKLIRPSNTEAFFGQGTRLTVV.